Each of the 32 T cell receptor beta chains below was sequenced from the same sample in a study of shared clonotypes between healthy human individuals. The repertoire was sequenced with immunoSEQ multiplex PCR; TCRdb's copy has only in-frame clones and lacks some. The table shows over a million clones, with approximately 70% occurring only once. Source material: memory CD4+ T cells sorted from blood. Sample subset: CD45RA-negative fraction. These receptors were taken from a man younger than 35 in good health.

The chain links TRBV19 to TRBJ1-5; TRBD1 matches 11 bases. Trimming took 5 bases from V and 3 from J; bases not matched to a gene: 12. CDR3 size: 18 residues. The V gene's germline CDR1 is LNHDA and CDR2 SQIVND (reference sequence). The chain's CDR3 is CASSHHVGQGVFNQPQHF. The CDR3 nucleotides read TGTGCCAGTAGTCATCATGTGGGACAGGGGGTATTCAATCAGCCCCAGCATTTT.

This rearrangement joins TRBV7-8 to TRBJ2-5, with 12 positions matching TRBD2. The trim removed 4 bases at V and 5 bases at J, leaving 8 bases unmatched. Looked up from germline, CDR1 is SGHVS and CDR2 is FQNEAQ. The CDR3 contains 16 residues. CDR3 protein: CASSSPSGGATETQYF. The CDR3 DNA reads as TGTGCCAGCAGCTCCCCTAGCGGGGGGGCAACGGAGACCCAGTACTTC.

The CDR3 nucleotides are TGCGCCAGCAGCGACGGCGGGGGAGGCGAGACCCAGTACTTC. This translates into CASSDGGGGETQYF. The chain is built from TRBV4-1 and TRBJ2-5, with 7 nucleotides matching TRBD2. CDR3 length: 14 residues. Germline lookup yields CDR1 MGHRA and CDR2 YSYEKL. V gave up 5 bases and J gave up 5 bases; unmatched junction bases: 8.

The chain uses TRBV7-9 and TRBJ1-1; 9 bases align to TRBD1. Germline values: CDR1 SEHNR, CDR2 FQNEAQ (reference sequence). This CDR3 spans 15 amino acids. Germline trimming cut 4 bases from V and 4 bases from J; bases unmatched to any gene: 7. CDR3 in DNA: TGTGCCAGCAGCTGGCGGACAGGGGATACCACTGAAGCTTTCTTT. Its translation is CASSWRTGDTTEAFF.

About this clone itself: The same CDR3 is also encoded by other DNA sequences in this sample. The J gene is TRBJ1-5, the V gene TRBV2; the D is unclear. In germline, CDR1 is SNHLY, CDR2 FYNNEI. This CDR3 is 13 amino acids long. With 6 bases removed from V and 0 bases from J, the gap between germline ends came to 6 bases. The chain's CDR3 is CASSPDSNQPQHF. CDR3 nucleotides: TGTGCCAGCAGCCCAGATAGCAATCAGCCCCAGCATTTT.

The rearrangement links TRBV6-5 to TRBJ2-7; D is possibly TRBD1 (5 bases). V was clipped by 0 bases and J by 3 bases, with 12 bases between them. Looked up from germline, CDR1 is MNHEY and CDR2 is SVGAGI. This CDR3 has 15 amino acids. As DNA, the CDR3 is TGTGCCAGCAGTTACTCGGCAGGGCATAGCTACGAGCAGTACTTC. As protein: CASSYSAGHSYEQYF.

The V gene is TRBV7-9, the J gene TRBJ2-2; D might be TRBD1 (6 bases). Germline CDR1 is SEHNR and CDR2 is FQNEAQ (reference sequence). The V end lost 5 bases, the J end lost 0 bases, and 13 bases lay between the germline ends. The CDR3 is 16 amino acids. The DNA for the CDR3 is TGTGCCAGCAGCCACGGGACAATCTCGAACACCGGGGAGCTGTTTTTT. It codes for CASSHGTISNTGELFF.

V gene TRBV6-5 combines with J gene TRBJ2-5; unclear D gene. V lost 6 bases and J 3 bases, leaving 17 bases between the germline ends. Germline CDR1 MNHEY, CDR2 SVGAGI. This CDR3 comprises 15 residues. CDR3 nucleotides: TGTGCCAGCAGCCCAGGACCTTCCCTGGAAGAGACCCAGTACTTC. Translation: CASSPGPSLEETQYF.

At least ten counts were recorded for this clone. This rearrangement joins TRBV5-1 to TRBJ1-1; D is possibly TRBD1 (6 bases). V gave up 5 bases and J gave up 1 base, with 9 bases separating them. This CDR3 region has 13 residues. Germline V gives CDR1 SGHRS, CDR2 YFSETQ. CDR3 DNA: TGCGCCAGCAGAAAGGACAGGAACACTGAAGCTTTCTTT. Translated: CASRKDRNTEAFF.

As for this clone: The junction does not match germline at one end; this may be a read error. The rearrangement joins TRBV7-7 to TRBJ2-5; D unclear. CDR1 and CDR2 from the germline V gene are SSHAT and FNYEAQ (reference sequence). This CDR3 contains 13 residues. CDR3: CASSLTEQETQYF. CDR3 in DNA: TGTGCTAGCAGCTTGACCGAACAAGAGACCCAGTACTTC.

The chain carries TRBV7-3 and TRBJ2-1; the D gene is possibly TRBD1 (6 bases). The V end lost 1 base, the J end lost 8 bases, and 15 bases lay between the germline ends. Germline CDR1 reads SGHTA; CDR2 reads FQGTGA. The CDR3 is made up of 15 amino acids. CDR3: CASSLKLGAKDEQFF. The CDR3 DNA follows: TGTGCCAGCAGCTTAAAGTTGGGGGCCAAGGATGAGCAGTTCTTC.

V and J are TRBV4-3 and TRBJ2-7; weak D call: TRBD1 (5 bases). The germline CDR1 and CDR2 sequences are LGHNA and YSLEER. Trimming removed 0 bases from V and 4 bases from J, with 13 bases in between. The CDR3 totals 15 residues. The CDR3, as DNA: TGCGCCAGCAGCCAAGATAGCAGGGAAATGTACGAGCAGTACTTC. The encoded protein is CASSQDSREMYEQYF.

Written as DNA, the CDR3 is TGTGCCAGCAGCTTAGTACTAGCAGGCGAGCAGTTCTTC. Protein product: CASSLVLAGEQFF. This chain joins TRBV7-8 and TRBJ2-1; a possible D gene is TRBD2 (6 bases). This CDR3 has 13 residues. The germline V gene has CDR1 SGHVS and CDR2 FQNEAQ. Trimming took off 1 base at V and 10 bases at J, with 11 bases between the two ends.

The chain carries TRBV21-1 and TRBJ2-7; the listed D gene, TRBD2, was not tested against the DNA. TRBV21-1 is reported as a pseudogene. This CDR3 is built from 14 residues. This CDR3 is CASSKEGTPYEQYF. DNA of the CDR3: TGTGCCAGCAGCAAAGAAGGGACTCCGTACGAGCAGTACTTC.

In regard to this clone: The same CDR3 can be traced to other DNA sequences in this sample. CDR3 nucleotides: TGTGCCAGCAGCCCATCCGGGGATACGCAGTATTTT. Its translation is CASSPSGDTQYF. This chain uses TRBV6-6 with TRBJ2-3; the D is unclear. CDR3 length: 12 residues. V shed 6 bases and J shed 6 bases, with 10 bases lying between them. Per germline, CDR1 MNHNY and CDR2 SVGAGI (reference sequence).

This chain links TRBV13 with TRBJ2-1, with 12 bases identical to TRBD2. This CDR3 is 17 amino acids long. CDR1 is PRHDT, CDR2 FYEKMQ, per germline (reference sequence). The J segment lost 7 bases and the V segment lost 0 bases, leaving 7 bases of the junction unmatched. The CDR3 coding sequence is TGTGCCAGCAGCTTAGGCCCTACTAGCGGGAGGTTGAATGAGCAGTTCTTC. It codes for CASSLGPTSGRLNEQFF. Full variable domain (outside the CDR3, taken from reference TRBV13 and TRBJ2-1): AAGVIQSPRHLIKEKRETATLKCYPIPRHDTVYWYQQGPGQDPQFLISFYEKMQSDKGSIPDRFSAQQFSDYHSELNMSSLELGDSALYFCASSLGPTSGRLNEQFFGPGTRLTVL.

This clone was detected only a few times. The V and J genes are TRBV6-1 and TRBJ1-2; TRBD1 aligns across 7 bases. Germline loops: CDR1 MNHNS, CDR2 SASEGT. The V gene end was trimmed by 10 bases and the J gene end by 0 bases; junction bases not matched to a gene: 8. This CDR3 contains 14 residues. CDR3 sequence reads: CAILGDRANYGYTF. The CDR3, as DNA: TGTGCCATCCTTGGGGACAGAGCTAACTATGGCTACACCTTC.

This chain's CDR3 is CASSNSGQKFF. The CDR3 nucleotides are TGTGCCAGCAGCAATTCGGGACAGAAGTTCTTC. The chain employs TRBV6-5 and TRBJ2-1; TRBD1 agrees at 7 bases. After removal of 6 bases from V and 14 bases from J, the junction contained 7 bases not matched to a gene. Germline V lookup: CDR1 MNHEY, CDR2 SVGAGI. The CDR3 runs 11 residues.

V usage is TRBV7-2 and J usage is TRBJ2-5; 7 bases line up with TRBD2. Germline values: CDR1 SGHTA, CDR2 FQGNSA. This CDR3 spans 16 amino acids. V was clipped by 5 bases and J by 2 bases; unmatched bases: 11. The CDR3 region is CASSPRASGRQETQYF. CDR3 DNA: TGTGCCAGCAGCCCCCGGGCTAGCGGACGACAAGAGACCCAGTACTTC.

The chain links TRBV5-1 to TRBJ1-4, with D possibly matching TRBD1 (6 bases). The CDR3 sequence is 15 residues long. Trimming took 3 bases from V and 6 from J, leaving 15 bases between them. Germline CDR1 is SGHRS and CDR2 is YFSETQ. CDR3 sequence (DNA): TGCGCCAGCAGCTGGGCAGGGGTAGTTGATGAAAAACTGTTTTTT. This sequence encodes CASSWAGVVDEKLFF.

The rearrangement uses TRBV5-1 and TRBJ1-4, with 7 bases that match TRBD1. V lost 4 bases to trimming and J lost 7 bases; unmatched junction nucleotides: 10. The CDR3 has 15 amino acids. Germline-derived CDR1 and CDR2 are SGHRS and YFSETQ. The CDR3 spells CASSGGDSAGEKLFF. In nucleotides, the CDR3 is TGCGCCAGCAGCGGGGGGGACAGCGCTGGTGAAAAACTGTTTTTT.

CDR3 bases: TGTGCCAGCAAAGAACAAGATAATTCACCCCTCCACTTT. It encodes CASKEQDNSPLHF. The chain combines TRBV2 with TRBJ1-6; D remains unclear. The germline V gene encodes CDR1 SNHLY and CDR2 FYNNEI. The CDR3 covers 13 residues. Trimming cost V 7 bases and J 5 bases, with 9 bases left between them.

The rearrangement uses TRBV5-4 and TRBJ1-4; 9 nucleotides agree with TRBD1. Looked up from germline, CDR1 is SGHNT and CDR2 is YYREEE (reference sequence). The CDR3 has 14 residues. J lost 8 bases, V lost 4 bases, and 6 bases had no gene match. The CDR3: CASSPDRGKEKLFF. The CDR3 DNA sequence: TGTGCCAGCAGCCCGGACAGGGGCAAGGAAAAACTGTTTTTT.

The J gene is TRBJ2-7, the V gene TRBV7-2; D ambiguous. The CDR3 has 13 amino acids. The germline CDR1 and CDR2 sequences are SGHTA and FQGNSA. V dropped 5 bases and J dropped 5 bases, with 13 bases sitting between them. The CDR3 region has the DNA TGTGCCAGCAGCCCGAGGAACGGAAACGAGCAGTACTTC. Its translation is CASSPRNGNEQYF.

V is TRBV7-2 and J is TRBJ2-7; TRBD2 agrees at 7 bases. V lost 1 base to trimming and J lost 3 bases; unmatched junction nucleotides: 6. CDR1 SGHTA and CDR2 FQGNSA come from the germline V gene. The CDR3 is 15 amino acids. CDR3 DNA: TGTGCCAGCAGCTTAGGGGAGGGCGAGGGCTACGAGCAGTACTTC. Protein product: CASSLGEGEGYEQYF.

The J gene is TRBJ2-6, the V gene TRBV25-1, with D perhaps matching TRBD1 (6 bases). CDR1 MGHDK and CDR2 SYGVNS come from the germline V gene. CDR3 length equals 17 residues. The germline V and J ends were trimmed by 6 bases and 0 bases, with 15 bases remaining between them. CDR3 amino acids: CASSHPGHPSGANVLTF. The CDR3 nucleotides read TGTGCCAGCAGCCACCCGGGACACCCCTCTGGGGCCAACGTCCTGACTTTC.

The V call is TRBV4-3, the J call TRBJ2-5, with 8 bases aligning to TRBD1. The CDR3 extends over 17 amino acids. The germline V gene encodes CDR1 LGHNA and CDR2 YSLEER. The junction had 16 bases not matched to a gene; V was cut back by 3 bases and J by 7 bases. The CDR3 sequence is CASSQEALTGAGGTQYF. CDR3 in DNA: TGCGCCAGCAGCCAGGAGGCCTTGACAGGGGCCGGGGGGACCCAGTACTTC.

This chain connects TRBV7-6 to TRBJ1-3; D possibly corresponds to TRBD1 (5 bases). CDR3 length: 16 residues. Germline values: CDR1 SGHVS, CDR2 FNYEAQ. V dropped 3 bases and J dropped 3 bases, with 15 bases sitting between them. DNA of the CDR3: TGTGCCAGCAGCTTGGGAGCGCCTGGGGGTGGAAACACCATATATTTT. Amino acids: CASSLGAPGGGNTIYF.

The chain couples TRBV5-4 to TRBJ1-1, with D unclear. The germline gives CDR1 SGHNT, CDR2 YYREEE (reference sequence). This CDR3 is built from 15 residues. Trimming cost V 0 bases and J 1 base, with 10 bases left between them. In DNA form, the CDR3 reads TGTGCCAGCAGCTTGGAGGTGTCGGCGAACACTGAAGCTTTCTTT. It translates to CASSLEVSANTEAFF.

The V gene is TRBV10-3, the J gene TRBJ2-5; a possible D gene is TRBD2 (6 bases). The CDR3 runs to 11 residues. In germline, CDR1 is ENHRY, CDR2 SYGVKD. The CDR3 spells CASRGSETQYF. The DNA of the CDR3 is TGTGCTTCGCGGGGAAGTGAGACCCAGTACTTC.

The V gene is TRBV4-2, the J gene TRBJ2-7, with D unresolved. Trimming cost V 0 bases and J 3 bases, with 12 bases left between them. This CDR3 contains 15 residues. Germline V gene lookup returns CDR1 LGHNA and CDR2 YNFKEQ. CDR3: CASSQDLGSHYEQYF. CDR3 DNA sequence: TGTGCCAGCAGCCAAGATCTGGGCAGCCACTACGAGCAGTACTTC.

The gene calls are TRBV7-6 and TRBJ1-1, with D perhaps matching TRBD1 (5 bases). CDR1 and CDR2 from the germline V gene are SGHVS and FNYEAQ. V lost 5 bases, J lost 2 bases, and 9 bases lay in between. The CDR3 extends over 13 amino acids. The CDR3 nucleotides are TGTGCCAGCAGCCAGACAGAAAACACTGAAGCTTTCTTT. It specifies CASSQTENTEAFF.